Below, one T cell receptor (beta chain) is given with its context. The sample belongs to a study of cytomegalovirus exposure and HLA in healthy donors. The PCR employed 60 Vbeta primers together with 13 Jbeta primers. Produced via immunoSEQ multiplex PCR; TCRdb's table is partial and in-frame only. The sample records 80,000 to 100,000 clones, about 81% being singletons. Germline loops: CDR1 SGHAT, CDR2 FQNNGV. J was trimmed by 11 bases and V by 4 bases; bases with no gene match: 3. The CDR3 contains 12 residues. Sequenced: PBMCs. The sequence came from a man between 18 and 29 years old in good health and CMV-seropositive. This chain joins TRBV11-2 and TRBJ1-4; 8 bases line up with TRBD1. The CDR3 DNA is TGTGCCAGCAGCTCGGGACAGGCTAAACTGTTTTTT. It encodes CASSSGQAKLFF. The complete variable domain, with remaining parts taken from reference TRBV11-2 and TRBJ1-4, reads EAGVAQSPRYKIIEKRQSVAFWCNPISGHATLYWYQQILGQGPKLLIQFQNNGVVDDSQLPKDRFSAERLKGVDSTLKIQPAKLEDSAVYLCASSSGQAKLFFGSGTQLSVL.